The rows below give T cell receptor beta chains drawn from one sample of a study of OX40 agonist ivuxolimab in advanced cancers. Sequenced by immunoSEQ multiplex PCR; TCRdb stores in-frame clones only, minus some. This sample has over 65,000 clones, with roughly nine tenths found just once. The source material was CD4+ or CD8+ T cells sorted from blood, sampled in a trial of the OX40 agonist ivuxolimab. The origin of the receptors is an adult with an advanced solid tumor such as melanoma, head and neck, liver or kidney cancer. The CDR3 runs from the conserved cysteine through the conserved F or W. Each record gives: V gene, D gene, J gene, clone size, CDR3 protein, CDR3 DNA. D genes are given only for firm matches. Only part of the rows carry a size: once, few, many, or a class if the clone is expanded.

v_call: TRBV14; d_call: -; j_call: TRBJ2-1; clone_size: -; cdr3_aa: CASSPKGFSYNEQFF; cdr3_nt: TGTGCCAGCAGCCCGAAGGGGTTCTCCTACAATGAGCAGTTCTTC
v_call: TRBV7-9; d_call: -; j_call: TRBJ2-1; clone_size: -; cdr3_aa: CASSLIEQFF; cdr3_nt: TGTGCCAGCAGCTTAATTGAGCAGTTCTTC
v_call: TRBV4-3; d_call: -; j_call: TRBJ1-1; clone_size: -; cdr3_aa: CASSPVAGGGTEAFF; cdr3_nt: TGCGCCAGCTCCCCGGTGGCGGGGGGGGGCACTGAAGCTTTCTTT
v_call: TRBV21-1; d_call: -; j_call: TRBJ2-7; clone_size: -; cdr3_aa: CASSPGGGDPIYEQYF; cdr3_nt: TGTGCCAGCAGCCCCGGGGGGGGAGATCCTATCTACGAGCAGTACTTC
v_call: TRBV4-2; d_call: TRBD1; j_call: TRBJ1-6; clone_size: -; cdr3_aa: CASSPTGADSPLHF; cdr3_nt: TGTGCCAGCAGCCCGACAGGGGCGGATTCACCCCTCCACTTT
v_call: TRBV11-3; d_call: -; j_call: TRBJ2-7; clone_size: -; cdr3_aa: CASSLAGSYEQYF; cdr3_nt: TGTGCCAGCAGCTTAGCCGGTAGCTACGAGCAGTACTTC
v_call: TRBV11-3; d_call: TRBD2; j_call: TRBJ2-1; clone_size: -; cdr3_aa: CASSLGTSGGAEQFF; cdr3_nt: TGTGCCAGCAGCTTAGGGACTAGCGGGGGGGCCGAGCAGTTCTTC
v_call: TRBV18; d_call: TRBD2; j_call: TRBJ2-1; clone_size: -; cdr3_aa: CASPQEIAGVGEQFF; cdr3_nt: TGTGCCAGCCCACAAGAAATAGCGGGAGTCGGAGAGCAGTTCTTC
v_call: TRBV9; d_call: TRBD1; j_call: TRBJ1-1; clone_size: -; cdr3_aa: CASSEQGSMNTEAFF; cdr3_nt: TGTGCCAGCAGCGAACAGGGGAGTATGAACACTGAAGCTTTCTTT
v_call: TRBV10-3; d_call: TRBD2; j_call: TRBJ2-3; clone_size: once; cdr3_aa: CAITEGLAGQDTQYF; cdr3_nt: TGTGCCATCACCGAGGGACTAGCGGGACAAGATACGCAGTATTTT
v_call: TRBV30; d_call: -; j_call: TRBJ1-1; clone_size: few; cdr3_aa: CAWGSEAFF; cdr3_nt: TGTGCCTGGGGGTCTGAAGCTTTCTTT
v_call: TRBV18; d_call: -; j_call: TRBJ2-4; clone_size: -; cdr3_aa: CASSHRDKVAKNIQYF; cdr3_nt: TGTGCCAGCTCACACCGGGACAAAGTAGCCAAAAACATTCAGTACTTC
v_call: TRBV7-3; d_call: -; j_call: TRBJ1-2; clone_size: -; cdr3_aa: CASSRDSQYGYTF; cdr3_nt: TGTGCCAGCAGCAGAGACAGTCAATATGGCTACACCTTC
v_call: TRBV28; d_call: -; j_call: TRBJ1-4; clone_size: -; cdr3_aa: CASKARGSNEKLFF; cdr3_nt: TGTGCCAGCAAGGCCCGGGGTTCTAATGAAAAACTGTTTTTT
v_call: TRBV5-1; d_call: -; j_call: TRBJ1-1; clone_size: -; cdr3_aa: CASSPGPDKHTEAFF; cdr3_nt: TGCGCCAGCAGCCCAGGCCCGGACAAGCACACTGAAGCTTTCTTT
v_call: TRBV30; d_call: -; j_call: TRBJ1-1; clone_size: -; cdr3_aa: CAWSVSFF; cdr3_nt: TGTGCCTGGAGTGTATCTTTCTTT
v_call: TRBV12-5; d_call: -; j_call: TRBJ2-3; clone_size: -; cdr3_aa: CASGYGQAGSTDTQYF; cdr3_nt: TGTGCTAGTGGTTACGGACAGGCGGGGAGCACAGATACGCAGTATTTT
v_call: TRBV11-2; d_call: -; j_call: TRBJ1-1; clone_size: -; cdr3_aa: CASSLLVGLQPAEAFF; cdr3_nt: TGTGCCAGCAGCTTATTGGTAGGTCTCCAACCGGCTGAAGCTTTCTTT
v_call: TRBV28; d_call: TRBD1; j_call: TRBJ2-1; clone_size: -; cdr3_aa: CASSRQGANYNEQFF; cdr3_nt: TGTGCCAGCAGCCGACAGGGGGCGAATTACAATGAGCAGTTCTTC
v_call: TRBV5-1; d_call: -; j_call: TRBJ2-1; clone_size: -; cdr3_aa: CASSSGTLNQKNEQFF; cdr3_nt: TGCGCCAGCAGTTCCGGGACGTTGAATCAGAAGAATGAGCAGTTCTTC
v_call: TRBV5-1; d_call: TRBD1; j_call: TRBJ2-2; clone_size: -; cdr3_aa: CASSQGANTGELFF; cdr3_nt: TGCGCCAGCAGCCAGGGGGCGAACACCGGGGAGCTGTTTTTT
v_call: TRBV28; d_call: TRBD1; j_call: TRBJ2-7; clone_size: -; cdr3_aa: CASREQGNPYEQYF; cdr3_nt: TGTGCCAGTAGAGAACAGGGGAACCCCTACGAGCAGTACTTC
v_call: TRBV6-1; d_call: -; j_call: TRBJ2-2; clone_size: -; cdr3_aa: CASARGGGRGELFF; cdr3_nt: TGTGCCAGCGCGAGGGGGGGAGGGAGAGGGGAGCTGTTTTTT
v_call: TRBV7-9; d_call: -; j_call: TRBJ1-6; clone_size: few; cdr3_aa: CASSLVLTNSPLHF; cdr3_nt: TGTGCCAGCAGCTTAGTACTAACAAATTCACCCCTCCACTTT
v_call: TRBV27; d_call: -; j_call: TRBJ1-5; clone_size: -; cdr3_aa: CASSYGGSPSNQPQHF; cdr3_nt: TGTGCCAGCAGTTACGGCGGGTCACCAAGCAATCAGCCCCAGCATTTT
v_call: TRBV5-1; d_call: -; j_call: TRBJ2-2; clone_size: -; cdr3_aa: CASKVTGSANTGELFF; cdr3_nt: TGCGCCAGCAAAGTCACTGGGAGCGCGAACACCGGGGAGCTGTTTTTT
v_call: TRBV6-6; d_call: TRBD1; j_call: TRBJ1-4; clone_size: once; cdr3_aa: CARPGQGAEKLFF; cdr3_nt: TGTGCCCGTCCGGGACAGGGGGCGGAAAAACTGTTTTTT
v_call: TRBV11-2; d_call: -; j_call: TRBJ2-4; clone_size: -; cdr3_aa: CARSKLTDGFSEAKNIQYF; cdr3_nt: TGTGCCCGCTCGAAGTTGACGGATGGATTTAGTGAAGCCAAAAACATTCAGTACTTC
v_call: TRBV6-1; d_call: -; j_call: TRBJ1-1; clone_size: -; cdr3_aa: CASSEKGSTEAFF; cdr3_nt: TGTGCCAGCAGTGAAAAGGGTAGCACTGAAGCTTTCTTT
v_call: TRBV6-1; d_call: -; j_call: TRBJ1-5; clone_size: -; cdr3_aa: CARWGADYSNQPQHF; cdr3_nt: TGTGCCCGATGGGGGGCTGATTATAGCAATCAGCCCCAGCATTTT
v_call: TRBV18; d_call: TRBD2; j_call: TRBJ2-5; clone_size: -; cdr3_aa: CASSPLAGVQETQYF; cdr3_nt: TGTGCCAGCTCACCTCTAGCGGGGGTACAAGAGACCCAGTACTTC
v_call: TRBV7-8; d_call: -; j_call: TRBJ1-1; clone_size: -; cdr3_aa: CASSLDLGRTEAFF; cdr3_nt: TGTGCCAGCAGCTTAGATCTGGGACGCACTGAAGCTTTCTTT
v_call: TRBV9; d_call: TRBD1; j_call: TRBJ2-1; clone_size: once; cdr3_aa: CASSVGGQGIYNEQFF; cdr3_nt: TGTGCCAGCAGCGTAGGGGGACAGGGAATATACAATGAGCAGTTCTTC
v_call: TRBV11-2; d_call: TRBD2; j_call: TRBJ2-5; clone_size: -; cdr3_aa: CASSLGWQRGGYETQYF; cdr3_nt: TGTGCCAGCAGCTTAGGTTGGCAGCGGGGGGGCTATGAGACCCAGTACTTC
v_call: TRBV6-5; d_call: TRBD1; j_call: TRBJ1-5; clone_size: -; cdr3_aa: CASSSTGISQPQHF; cdr3_nt: TGTGCCAGCAGCTCGACAGGGATCAGCCAGCCCCAGCATTTT
v_call: TRBV5-6; d_call: -; j_call: TRBJ1-6; clone_size: -; cdr3_aa: CASSLEARYNSPLHF; cdr3_nt: TGTGCCAGCAGCTTGGAGGCCCGTTATAATTCACCCCTCCACTTT
v_call: TRBV27; d_call: TRBD2; j_call: TRBJ2-5; clone_size: -; cdr3_aa: CASSLMGAGAQYF; cdr3_nt: TGTGCCAGCAGTTTAATGGGTGCGGGAGCCCAGTACTTC
v_call: TRBV6-6; d_call: -; j_call: TRBJ2-7; clone_size: -; cdr3_aa: CASTLTGGDEQYF; cdr3_nt: TGTGCCAGCACCCTGACAGGAGGGGACGAGCAGTACTTC
v_call: TRBV7-9; d_call: -; j_call: TRBJ1-3; clone_size: few; cdr3_aa: CASSLGRVEAGNTIYF; cdr3_nt: TGTGCCAGCAGCCTGGGCAGGGTTGAAGCTGGAAACACCATATATTTT
v_call: TRBV4-1; d_call: TRBD2; j_call: TRBJ2-1; clone_size: -; cdr3_aa: CASSQVGGSRIYNEQFF; cdr3_nt: TGCGCCAGCAGCCAAGTGGGGGGGTCCAGAATTTACAATGAGCAGTTCTTC
v_call: TRBV7-2; d_call: -; j_call: TRBJ2-3; clone_size: -; cdr3_aa: CASSLVSGARADTQYF; cdr3_nt: TGTGCCAGCAGCTTAGTTAGCGGAGCCCGCGCAGATACGCAGTATTTT
v_call: TRBV7-8; d_call: -; j_call: TRBJ1-1; clone_size: -; cdr3_aa: CASSFPGGRNTEAFF; cdr3_nt: TGTGCCAGCAGCTTCCCCGGGGGGAGGAACACTGAAGCTTTCTTT
v_call: TRBV7-3; d_call: -; j_call: TRBJ2-3; clone_size: -; cdr3_aa: CASSSYRVPDTQYF; cdr3_nt: TGTGCCAGCAGCTCCTACAGGGTACCAGATACGCAGTATTTT
v_call: TRBV11-3; d_call: -; j_call: TRBJ2-7; clone_size: once; cdr3_aa: CASSSGPLYEQYF; cdr3_nt: TGTGCCAGCAGCAGCGGGCCCCTCTACGAGCAGTACTTC
v_call: TRBV6-1; d_call: -; j_call: TRBJ2-7; clone_size: -; cdr3_aa: CASTPTGGSYEQYF; cdr3_nt: TGTGCCAGCACCCCTACCGGGGGTTCCTACGAGCAGTACTTC
v_call: TRBV19; d_call: -; j_call: TRBJ2-6; clone_size: -; cdr3_aa: CASSIVGGPGANVLTF; cdr3_nt: TGTGCCAGTAGTATAGTTGGAGGGCCTGGGGCCAACGTCCTGACTTTC
v_call: TRBV19; d_call: TRBD1; j_call: TRBJ1-5; clone_size: -; cdr3_aa: CASSIVWTGGLPQHF; cdr3_nt: TGTGCCAGTAGTATAGTATGGACAGGGGGTCTGCCCCAGCATTTT
v_call: TRBV28; d_call: TRBD1; j_call: TRBJ1-1; clone_size: -; cdr3_aa: CASSLRQGEAFF; cdr3_nt: TGTGCCAGCAGTTTACGACAGGGAGAAGCTTTCTTT
v_call: TRBV7-9; d_call: -; j_call: TRBJ2-2; clone_size: -; cdr3_aa: CASSHWGLPTGELFF; cdr3_nt: TGTGCCAGCAGCCATTGGGGACTGCCCACCGGGGAGCTGTTTTTT
v_call: TRBV5-1; d_call: TRBD1; j_call: TRBJ2-6; clone_size: -; cdr3_aa: CASSWGTGTGKSPSGANVLTF; cdr3_nt: TGCGCCAGCAGCTGGGGAACCGGGACAGGGAAAAGTCCCTCTGGGGCCAACGTCCTGACTTTC
v_call: TRBV6-6; d_call: -; j_call: TRBJ1-5; clone_size: once; cdr3_aa: CASSQGAGPQHF; cdr3_nt: TGTGCCAGCAGTCAGGGAGCCGGGCCCCAGCATTTT